These 8 T cell receptor beta chains share one sample of origin, sequenced in a study of shared clonotypes between healthy human individuals. Sequenced by immunoSEQ multiplex PCR; TCRdb stores in-frame clones only, minus some. The table includes nearly 1 million clones, about 80% detected once. The material sequenced was memory CD4+ T cells sorted from blood. Subset noted: CD45RA-negative fraction. Receptor source: a man younger than 35 in good health.

The chain couples TRBV11-2 to TRBJ1-1; no definite D call. CDR1 is SGHAT and CDR2 is FQNNGV in the germline V gene. V gave up 5 bases and J gave up 1 base, with 11 bases separating them. The CDR3 consists of 14 residues. This CDR3 reads CASSKGPGNTEAFF. For the CDR3, the DNA is TGTGCCAGCAGCAAAGGACCAGGGAACACTGAAGCTTTCTTT.

This clone has only one observation. V is TRBV6-6 and J is TRBJ2-1, with TRBD2 identical over 8 bases. Trimming took 6 bases from V and 5 from J; bases not matched to a gene: 9. The CDR3 is 15 residues long. The germline V gene encodes CDR1 MNHNY and CDR2 SVGAGI (reference sequence). The CDR3 protein is CASSPLAGGNNEQFF. As DNA, the CDR3 is TGTGCCAGCAGCCCGTTGGCGGGGGGAAACAATGAGCAGTTCTTC.

This clone was picked up one time. The DNA of the CDR3 is TGTGCCAGTAGTACCGGACAGGGTGGGAGGTACACCTTC. Translated, it gives CASSTGQGGRYTF. The chain uses TRBV19 and TRBJ1-2, with 8 bases matching TRBD1. The CDR3 is 13 residues long. Germline CDR1 reads LNHDA; CDR2 reads SQIVND (reference sequence). V lost 4 bases, J lost 11 bases, and 9 bases stayed unmatched.

The genes are TRBV15 and TRBJ2-5; D may correspond to TRBD1 or TRBD2 (5 bases each). The CDR3 runs 12 residues. CDR1 and CDR2 (germline): LNHNV, YYDKDF (reference sequence). V lost 3 bases to trimming and J lost 3 bases, with 5 bases between them. The DNA of the CDR3 is TGTGCCACCAGCAGGGGGGAAGAGACCCAGTACTTC. This translates into CATSRGEETQYF. The full variable domain, in which reference TRBV15 and TRBJ2-5 provide the parts outside the CDR3, is DAMVIQNPRYQVTQFGKPVTLSCSQTLNHNVMYWYQQKSSQAPKLLFHYYDKDFNNEADTPDNFQSRRPNTSFCFLDIRSPGLGDTAMYLCATSRGEETQYFGPGTRLLVL.

The V gene is TRBV29-1, the J gene TRBJ1-5; a possible D gene is TRBD1 (5 bases). V lost 4 bases and J 8 bases, leaving 15 bases between the germline ends. Germline lookup yields CDR1 SQVTM and CDR2 ANQGSEA. The CDR3 is 13 amino acids. The CDR3 coding sequence is TGCAGCGTTGTTGGCAGGGAAGGTGAGCCCCAGCATTTT. This sequence encodes CSVVGREGEPQHF.

V is TRBV28 and J is TRBJ2-5, with D perhaps being TRBD1 or TRBD2 (5 bases each). The DNA end lines up better with TRBJ2-7; the J call may be wrong. This CDR3 is built from 13 residues. Germline assignment: CDR1 MDHEN and CDR2 SYDVKM. The CDR3 DNA follows: TGTGCCAGCAGTACCGGGACCGTATACGAGCAGTACTTC. Protein: CASSTGTVYEQYF.

The gene calls are TRBV6-1 and TRBJ1-2; 9 bases are a match to TRBD1. The CDR3 length is 13 residues. The trim removed 5 bases at V and 8 bases at J, leaving 6 bases unmatched. Germline CDR1 reads MNHNS; CDR2 reads SASEGT. The CDR3 loop is CASSPQGAEGYTF. CDR3 nucleotide sequence: TGTGCCAGCAGTCCACAGGGGGCTGAGGGCTACACCTTC.

This clone has ten or more counts. Other DNA sequences from this sample encode an identical CDR3 as well. V is TRBV7-8 and J is TRBJ2-2; no definite D call. Between the trimmed V and J ends, which lost 1 base and 0 bases, there was a span of 9 bases. The CDR3 is 16 amino acids. Looked up from germline, CDR1 is SGHVS and CDR2 is FQNEAQ. The CDR3 is CASSLVATANTGELFF. The CDR3 bases are TGTGCCAGCAGCTTAGTGGCAACGGCGAACACCGGGGAGCTGTTTTTT.